The clone carrying this T cell receptor beta chain came up many times. The CDR3 loop spans 15 amino acids. In TCRdb, the RACE reads were re-called with MiXCR into one record per CDR3 protein. Of roughly 380,000 distinct CDR3 sequences listed, approximately 5.1% were seen once; the top ten hold roughly 2.4%. The record originates from a study of human T cells and chemical hapten exposure. Time point here: patch test 1, 2 weeks after DPC sensitization. Indicated treatment: therapeutic diphenylcyclopropenone sensitization with weekly scalp DPC. V usage is TRBV1 and J usage is TRBJ1-1; the table's D call TRBD1 went unverified against the DNA. TRBV1 has pseudogene status. Material: whole blood, obtained in connection with sensitization to the hapten diphenylcyclopropenone (DPC). This receptor was obtained from a woman aged 50 to 60 with alopecia areata. Some clones in this sample may be carry-over from other donors' samples. Here the CDR3 reads CTSSQDCQGHTEAFF. The DNA for the CDR3 is TGCACCAGCAGCCAAGATTGCCAGGGTCACACTGAAGCTTTCTTT.